Described below is a single T cell receptor (beta chain) sequence and its context. This CDR3 contains 16 residues. The junction had 10 bases not matched to a gene; V was cut back by 5 bases and J by 2 bases. CDR1 is SGHDT, CDR2 YYEEEE, per germline. The repertoire was sequenced with immunoSEQ multiplex PCR; TCRdb's copy has only in-frame clones and lacks some. Found here are 35,000 to 40,000 clones, 65% to 90% of them singletons; the top ten hold 6.5% to 8.5%. As for time point: pretreatment peripheral blood. The sample is drawn from a study of PD-L1 blockade in urothelial cancer. Study background: Men with urothelial cancer arising in the bladder made up about 90% of the roughly 29 patients.

This clonotype was sampled from a man between 60 and 75 years old with urothelial cancer. The sequencing here drew on PBMCs, taken around atezolizumab (anti-PD-L1) treatment. The rearrangement joins TRBV5-6 to TRBJ2-3, with 8 positions matching TRBD2. The CDR3 here is CASRKLAAGATDTQYF. In DNA, the CDR3 is TGTGCCAGCAGGAAACTCGCAGCGGGGGCCACAGATACGCAGTATTTT.